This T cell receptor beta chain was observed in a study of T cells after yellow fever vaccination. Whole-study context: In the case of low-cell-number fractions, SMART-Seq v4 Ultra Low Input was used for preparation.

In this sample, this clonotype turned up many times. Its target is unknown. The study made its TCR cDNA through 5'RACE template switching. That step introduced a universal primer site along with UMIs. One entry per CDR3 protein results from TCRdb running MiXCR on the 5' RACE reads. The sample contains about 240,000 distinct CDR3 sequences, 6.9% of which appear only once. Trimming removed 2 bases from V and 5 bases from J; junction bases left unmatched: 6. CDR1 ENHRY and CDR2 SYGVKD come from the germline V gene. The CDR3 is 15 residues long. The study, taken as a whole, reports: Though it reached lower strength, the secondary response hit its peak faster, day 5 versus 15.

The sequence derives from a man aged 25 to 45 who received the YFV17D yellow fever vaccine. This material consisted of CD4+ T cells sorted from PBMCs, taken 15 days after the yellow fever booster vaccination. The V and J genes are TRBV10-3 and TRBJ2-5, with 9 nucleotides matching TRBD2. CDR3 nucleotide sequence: TGTGCCATCAGTGAGACTAGCGGGTTTGGGGAGACCCAGTACTTC. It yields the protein CAISETSGFGETQYF.